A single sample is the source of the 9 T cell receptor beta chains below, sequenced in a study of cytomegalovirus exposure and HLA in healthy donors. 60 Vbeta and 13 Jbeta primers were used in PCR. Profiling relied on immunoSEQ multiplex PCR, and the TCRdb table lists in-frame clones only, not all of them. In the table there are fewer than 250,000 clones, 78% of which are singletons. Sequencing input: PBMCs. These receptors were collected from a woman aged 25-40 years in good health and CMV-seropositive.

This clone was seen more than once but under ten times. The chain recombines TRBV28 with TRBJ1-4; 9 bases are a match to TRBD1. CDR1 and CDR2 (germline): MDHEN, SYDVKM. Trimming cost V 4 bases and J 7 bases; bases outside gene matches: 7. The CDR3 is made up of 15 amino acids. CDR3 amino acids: CASSSLTGGGEKLFF. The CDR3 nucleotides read TGTGCCAGCAGTTCCTTAACAGGGGGCGGTGAAAAACTGTTTTTT.

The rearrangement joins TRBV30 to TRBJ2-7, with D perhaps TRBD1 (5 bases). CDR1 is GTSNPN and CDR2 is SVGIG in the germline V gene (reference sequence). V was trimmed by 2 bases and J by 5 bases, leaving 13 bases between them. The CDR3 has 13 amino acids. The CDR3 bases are TGTGCCTGGAGTCCCCCGGTCAGGGACGAGCAGTACTTC. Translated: CAWSPPVRDEQYF.

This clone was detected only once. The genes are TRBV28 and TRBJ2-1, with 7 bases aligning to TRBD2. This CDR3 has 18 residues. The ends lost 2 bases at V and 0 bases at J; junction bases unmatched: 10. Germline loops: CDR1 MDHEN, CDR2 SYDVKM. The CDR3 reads CASSLGVPGLSSYNEQFF. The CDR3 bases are TGTGCCAGCAGTTTAGGGGTACCGGGACTAAGCTCCTACAATGAGCAGTTCTTC.

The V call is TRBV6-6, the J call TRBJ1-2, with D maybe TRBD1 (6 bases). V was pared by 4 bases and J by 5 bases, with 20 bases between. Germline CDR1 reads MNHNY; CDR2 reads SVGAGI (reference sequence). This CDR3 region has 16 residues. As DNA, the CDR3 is TGTGCCAGCAGTTCCCGACAGGCCACGGTGGGTTATGGCTACACCTTC. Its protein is CASSSRQATVGYGYTF.

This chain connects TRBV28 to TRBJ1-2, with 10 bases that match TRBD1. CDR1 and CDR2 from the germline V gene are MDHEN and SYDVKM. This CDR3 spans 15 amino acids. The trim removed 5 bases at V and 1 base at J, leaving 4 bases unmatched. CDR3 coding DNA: TGTGCCAGCAGTCCGGGACAGGGGCTTAACTATGGCTACACCTTC. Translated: CASSPGQGLNYGYTF.

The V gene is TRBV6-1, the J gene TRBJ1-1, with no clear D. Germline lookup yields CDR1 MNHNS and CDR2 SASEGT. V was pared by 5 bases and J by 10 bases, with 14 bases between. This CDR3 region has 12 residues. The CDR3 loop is CASSHGVSPAFF. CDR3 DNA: TGTGCCAGCAGTCACGGGGTAAGTCCAGCTTTCTTT.

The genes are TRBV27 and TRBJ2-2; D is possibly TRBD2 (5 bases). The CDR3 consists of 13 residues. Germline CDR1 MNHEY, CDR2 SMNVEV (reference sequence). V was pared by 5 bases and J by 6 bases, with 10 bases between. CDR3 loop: CASSPYGAGELFF. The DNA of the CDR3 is TGTGCCAGCAGTCCCTACGGGGCCGGGGAGCTGTTTTTT.

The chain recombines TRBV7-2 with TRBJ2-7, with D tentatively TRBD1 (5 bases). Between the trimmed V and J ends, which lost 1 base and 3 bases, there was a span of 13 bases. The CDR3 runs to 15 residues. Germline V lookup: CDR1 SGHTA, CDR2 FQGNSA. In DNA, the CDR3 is TGTGCCAGCAGCTTAGAGGCAGGGTTGGTCTACGAGCAGTACTTC. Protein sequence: CASSLEAGLVYEQYF.

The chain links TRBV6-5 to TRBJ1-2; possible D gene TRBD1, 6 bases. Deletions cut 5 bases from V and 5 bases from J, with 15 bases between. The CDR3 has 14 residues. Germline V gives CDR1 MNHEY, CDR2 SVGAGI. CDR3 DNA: TGTGCCAGCAGTGAAAGCACAGGGTTATATGGCTACACCTTC. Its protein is CASSESTGLYGYTF.